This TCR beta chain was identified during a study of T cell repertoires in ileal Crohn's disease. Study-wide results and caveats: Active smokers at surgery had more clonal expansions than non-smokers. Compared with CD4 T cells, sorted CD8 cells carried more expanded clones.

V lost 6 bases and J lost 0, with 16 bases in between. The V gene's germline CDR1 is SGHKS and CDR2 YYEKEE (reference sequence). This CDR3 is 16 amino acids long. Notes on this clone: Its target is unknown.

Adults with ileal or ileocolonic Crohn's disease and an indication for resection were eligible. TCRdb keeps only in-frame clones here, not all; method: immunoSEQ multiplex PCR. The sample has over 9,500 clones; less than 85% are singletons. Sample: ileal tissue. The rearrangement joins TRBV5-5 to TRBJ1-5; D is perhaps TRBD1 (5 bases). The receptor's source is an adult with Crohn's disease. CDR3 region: CASTPKGRRSNQPQHF. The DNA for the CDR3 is TGTGCCAGCACTCCTAAGGGGAGGCGTAGCAATCAGCCCCAGCATTTT. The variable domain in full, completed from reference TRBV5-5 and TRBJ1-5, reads DAGVTQSPTHLIKTRGQQVTLRCSPISGHKSVSWYQQVLGQGPQFIFQYYEKEERGRGNFPDRFSARQFPNYSSELNVNALLLGDSALYLCASTPKGRRSNQPQHFGDGTRLSIL.